This T cell receptor (beta chain) is drawn from a study of T cell changes during pregnancy in multiple sclerosis. Here immunoSEQ multiplex PCR was the method, and the copy in TCRdb shows in-frame clones only, minus some. The sample includes around 25,000 clones, 90% of them seen just once. The CDR3 covers 18 residues. The rearrangement uses TRBV21-1 and TRBJ1-2; the table assigns TRBD1, which was not confirmed against the DNA. TRBV21-1 is a pseudogene. The sample in question was CD8+ T cells from peripheral blood mononuclear cells, obtained in the third trimester of pregnancy. The sequence was collected from a female donor in good health, enrolled as a control in a pregnancy study. The CDR3 is CASSKPEPAGDPFYGYTF. CDR3 DNA sequence: TGTGCCAGCAGCAAACCTGAACCCGCAGGGGACCCATTCTATGGCTACACCTTC.